One sample yielded the 2 T cell receptor beta chains listed below, sequenced in a study of blood T cell repertoires in COVID-19. The method was immunoSEQ multiplex PCR; TCRdb's version includes in-frame clones alone and lacks a portion of them. The sample shows about 410,000 clones, about nine tenths of them seen only once. The sequencing sample was made of peripheral blood. These receptors came from a woman between 25 and 40 years old with active or convalescent COVID-19.

The chain links TRBV14 to TRBJ1-2; TRBD1 agrees at 10 bases. This CDR3 is 15 amino acids long. Trimming at V came to 4 bases and at J to 2 bases, leaving 4 bases not matched to a gene. CDR1 and CDR2 (germline): SGHDN, FVKESK. The chain's CDR3 is CASSPTGGANYGYTF. CDR3 DNA: TGTGCCAGCAGCCCGACAGGGGGCGCGAACTATGGCTACACCTTC.

This clone was recorded only once. V is TRBV18 and J is TRBJ1-4, with TRBD1 matching 7 bases. V lost 4 bases and J lost 3; bases outside the gene matches: 5. The length of the CDR3 is 15 residues. Germline-derived CDR1 and CDR2 are KGHSH and LQKENI. CDR3 loop: CASSRNQGANEKLFF. The CDR3, as DNA: TGTGCCAGCTCACGAAACCAGGGGGCTAATGAAAAACTGTTTTTT.